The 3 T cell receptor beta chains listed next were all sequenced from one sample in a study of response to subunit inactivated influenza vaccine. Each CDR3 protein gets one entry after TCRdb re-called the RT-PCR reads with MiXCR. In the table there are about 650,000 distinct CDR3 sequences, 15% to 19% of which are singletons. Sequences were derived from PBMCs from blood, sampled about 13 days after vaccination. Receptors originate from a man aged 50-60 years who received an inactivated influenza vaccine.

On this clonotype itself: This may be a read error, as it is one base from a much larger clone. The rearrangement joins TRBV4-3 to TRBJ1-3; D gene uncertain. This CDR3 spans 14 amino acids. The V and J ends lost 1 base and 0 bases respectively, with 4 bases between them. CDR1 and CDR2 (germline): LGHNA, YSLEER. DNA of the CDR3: TGCGCCAGCAGCCAAGCGAGCTCTGGAAACACCATATATTTT. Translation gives CASSQASSGNTIYF.

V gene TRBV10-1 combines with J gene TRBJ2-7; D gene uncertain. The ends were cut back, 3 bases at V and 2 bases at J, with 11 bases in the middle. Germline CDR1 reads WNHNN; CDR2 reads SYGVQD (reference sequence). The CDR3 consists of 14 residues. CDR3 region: CASSESSRAYEQYF. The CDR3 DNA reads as TGCGCCAGCAGTGAAAGTAGTCGGGCCTACGAGCAGTACTTC.

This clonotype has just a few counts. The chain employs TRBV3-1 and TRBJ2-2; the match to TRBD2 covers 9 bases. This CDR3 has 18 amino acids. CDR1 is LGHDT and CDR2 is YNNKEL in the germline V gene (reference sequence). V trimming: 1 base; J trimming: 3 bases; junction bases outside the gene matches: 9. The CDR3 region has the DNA TGTGCCAGCAGCCAAGCTCCCCTAGCGGGGTACTACACCGGGGAGCTGTTTTTT. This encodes CASSQAPLAGYYTGELFF.